The 24 T cell receptor beta chains listed next were all sequenced from one sample in a study of blood T cell repertoires in COVID-19. The assay was immunoSEQ multiplex PCR, and TCRdb's table has in-frame clones only and misses some. The sample carries about 48,000 clones, around 86% recorded once. The sequenced sample was peripheral blood. Every receptor here comes from a woman older than 75 with acute or convalescent COVID-19.

The J gene is TRBJ2-3, the V gene TRBV5-4; D perhaps matches TRBD1 (5 bases). CDR1 is SGHNT and CDR2 is YYREEE in the germline V gene (reference sequence). The CDR3 runs to 14 residues. The V end was cut by 5 bases, the J end by 2 bases, with 12 bases between. The CDR3, as DNA: TGTGCCAGCAGGGCCGACAGACTCACAGATACGCAGTATTTT. This codes for CASRADRLTDTQYF. The full variable domain, its missing parts supplied by reference TRBV5-4 and TRBJ2-3, is ETGVTQSPTHLIKTRGQQVTLRCSSQSGHNTVSWYQQALGQGPQFIFQYYREEENGRGNFPPRFSGLQFPNYSSELNVNALELDDSALYLCASRADRLTDTQYFGPGTRLTVL.

This sequence joins TRBV7-9 and TRBJ1-3; D is perhaps TRBD1 (6 bases). Germline CDR1 is SEHNR and CDR2 is FQNEAQ (reference sequence). The ends were cut back, 6 bases at V and 0 bases at J, with 9 bases in the middle. This CDR3 has 14 amino acids. CDR3 sequence (DNA): TGTGCCAGCAGTGACAGGATCTCTGGAAACACCATATATTTT. Translation gives CASSDRISGNTIYF.

A remark on this clone: Sequence at one end of the junction differs from germline and may be a read error. The rearrangement joins TRBV12-5 to TRBJ1-1; TRBD1 matches 8 bases. CDR1 is LGHNT and CDR2 is FRNRAP in the germline V gene. CDR3 length equals 12 residues. CDR3 protein: CASGVSWDRPLF. CDR3 sequence (DNA): TGTGCTAGTGGTGTTTCATGGGACAGGCCCCTCTTT.

The rearrangement uses TRBV15 and TRBJ1-5; 7 nucleotides agree with TRBD1. Trimming took 0 bases from V and 3 from J; bases not matched to a gene: 8. Germline-derived CDR1 and CDR2 are LNHNV and YYDKDF (reference sequence). There are 17 residues in the CDR3. The CDR3 spells CATSRDVGGGSNQPQHF. In DNA form, the CDR3 reads TGTGCCACCAGCAGAGATGTTGGAGGGGGCTCCAATCAGCCCCAGCATTTT.

The genes are TRBV10-3 and TRBJ1-3, with 7 bases identical to TRBD1. The CDR3 extends over 15 amino acids. In germline, CDR1 is ENHRY, CDR2 SYGVKD. J was trimmed by 4 bases and V by 6 bases; bases with no gene match: 9. The CDR3 protein is CAIRDRRGSGNTIYF. CDR3 nucleotides: TGTGCCATCAGGGACAGGAGAGGGTCGGGAAACACCATATATTTT.

This chain connects TRBV18 to TRBJ2-3; 7 positions match TRBD2. Germline CDR1 reads KGHSH; CDR2 reads LQKENI. CDR3 length equals 17 residues. Trimming at V came to 1 base and at J to 2 bases, leaving 9 bases not matched to a gene. Here the CDR3 DNA reads TGTGCCAGCTCACCACTAGGCGGCGGGGGAAACACAGATACGCAGTATTTT. Its translation is CASSPLGGGGNTDTQYF. The variable domain in full, completed from reference TRBV18 and TRBJ2-3, reads NAGVMQNPRHLVRRRGQEARLRCSPMKGHSHVYWYRQLPEEGLKFMVYLQKENIIDESGMPKERFSAEFPKEGPSILRIQQVVRGDSAAYFCASSPLGGGGNTDTQYFGPGTRLTVL.

This clone turned up a few times. V and J are TRBV4-1 and TRBJ2-7; TRBD1 might be the D (9 bases). The CDR3 is 17 amino acids. Trimming took off 2 bases at V and 3 bases at J, with 20 bases between the two ends. CDR1 is MGHRA, CDR2 YSYEKL, per germline. The CDR3 is CASSQTGGGTGIYEQYF. As DNA, the CDR3 is TGCGCCAGCAGCCAAACCGGCGGGGGGACAGGGATCTACGAGCAGTACTTC.

This chain uses TRBV6-5 with TRBJ1-2, with D hard to call. Germline V gene sequence: CDR1 MNHEY, CDR2 SVGAGI. The CDR3 runs 14 residues. V shed 6 bases and J shed 8 bases, with 19 bases lying between them. CDR3: CASRRPTVREGYTF. CDR3 sequence (DNA): TGTGCCAGCAGACGACCGACGGTCCGGGAGGGCTACACCTTC.

The V and J genes are TRBV18 and TRBJ2-4, with D possibly matching TRBD1 (6 bases). V was clipped by 0 bases and J by 2 bases, with 14 bases between them. This CDR3 is built from 17 residues. Looked up from germline, CDR1 is KGHSH and CDR2 is LQKENI. The CDR3 DNA follows: TGTGCCAGCTCACCACCGGGAGAAGGGGGACCCAAAAACATTCAGTACTTC. This codes for CASSPPGEGGPKNIQYF.

The V and J genes are TRBV5-4 and TRBJ2-7; possibly TRBD1 for D (6 bases). Per the germline V gene, CDR1 is SGHNT and CDR2 is YYREEE (reference sequence). Trimming left V 3 bases short and J 4 bases short, with 17 bases between. The CDR3 is 15 amino acids. The CDR3 reads CASSYDRDTLYEQYF. The CDR3 nucleotides read TGTGCCAGCAGCTACGACCGGGACACACTATACGAGCAGTACTTC.

This clone was recorded a few times. This chain joins TRBV28 and TRBJ1-1, with unresolved D. Trimming pared 4 bases from V and 0 bases from J, leaving 6 bases between. This CDR3 is 13 amino acids long. The germline V gene encodes CDR1 MDHEN and CDR2 SYDVKM. The CDR3 DNA follows: TGTGCCAGCAGTTCGACAATGAACACTGAAGCTTTCTTT. Amino acids: CASSSTMNTEAFF.

This clone occurred once. The chain combines TRBV9 with TRBJ1-1; no clear D gene. V was pared by 0 bases and J by 4 bases, with 7 bases between. This CDR3 comprises 13 residues. CDR1 and CDR2 from the germline V gene are SGDLS and YYNGEE. CDR3: CASSVEGGTEAFF. The CDR3 coding sequence is TGTGCCAGCAGCGTAGAGGGAGGCACTGAAGCTTTCTTT. The full variable domain, its missing parts supplied by reference TRBV9 and TRBJ1-1, is DSGVTQTPKHLITATGQRVTLRCSPRSGDLSVYWYQQSLDQGLQFLIQYYNGEERAKGNILERFSAQQFPDLHSELNLSSLELGDSALYFCASSVEGGTEAFFGQGTRLTVV.

The chain combines TRBV10-3 with TRBJ1-6; D is unclear. The CDR3 is 14 residues long. The V and J ends lost 3 bases and 10 bases respectively, with 13 bases between them. Germline V gene lookup returns CDR1 ENHRY and CDR2 SYGVKD. In nucleotides, the CDR3 is TGTGCCATCAGTGAAAAAGAGTCTACCTCACCCCTCCACTTT. It codes for CAISEKESTSPLHF.

The V gene is TRBV3-1 (or the pseudogene TRBV3-2), the J gene TRBJ1-3; maybe TRBD1 (6 bases). CDR1 is LGHDT and CDR2 is YNNKEL in the germline V gene (reference sequence). V was trimmed by 1 base and J by 0 bases, leaving 13 bases between them. CDR3 length: 17 amino acids. The chain's CDR3 is CASSQATGVSSGNTIYF. CDR3 in DNA: TGTGCCAGCAGCCAAGCGACAGGCGTAAGCTCTGGAAACACCATATATTTT.

V and J are TRBV2 and TRBJ2-7, with 12 positions matching TRBD2. Germline V CDR1 and CDR2: SNHLY, FYNNEI. Germline trimming cut 3 bases from V and 4 bases from J; bases unmatched to any gene: 4. The CDR3 length is 15 residues. Here the CDR3 DNA reads TGTGCCAGCAGTGAGCGCGGACTAGCGGGATACGAGCAGTACTTC. Translating it yields CASSERGLAGYEQYF.

J is TRBJ1-2 and V is TRBV7-2; 7 bases line up with TRBD1. V gave up 0 bases and J gave up 2 bases; unmatched junction bases: 3. The CDR3 is 15 amino acids. CDR1 is SGHTA and CDR2 is FQGNSA in the germline V gene. DNA of the CDR3: TGTGCCAGCAGCTTAGCGCAGGGGGTGAACTATGGCTACACCTTC. Protein: CASSLAQGVNYGYTF.

The rearrangement joins TRBV9 to TRBJ1-2, with TRBD1 matching over 7 bases. Unmatched junction bases numbered 6, after V lost 2 bases and J lost 5 bases. The CDR3 extends over 14 amino acids. CDR1 is SGDLS, CDR2 YYNGEE, per germline. CDR3 amino acids: CASSVSGTAYGYTF. The DNA of the CDR3 is TGTGCCAGCAGCGTTTCCGGGACAGCGTATGGCTACACCTTC.

The CDR3 DNA follows: TGTGCCAGCAGTTCGGGACAGGGGGCGAGCATTCAGTACTTC. This codes for CASSSGQGASIQYF. The chain employs TRBV6-2 or TRBV6-3 and TRBJ2-4; 12 positions agree with TRBD1. Germline assignment: CDR1 MNHEY and CDR2 SVGEGT. This CDR3 has 14 residues. V was clipped by 4 bases and J by 9 bases; unmatched bases: 4.

CDR3 nucleotide sequence: TGTGCCAGCAGTGTAGACCGGGACAGGGGTTACGAGCAGTACTTC. It specifies CASSVDRDRGYEQYF. The chain employs TRBV27 and TRBJ2-7, with 10 nucleotides matching TRBD1. V was pared by 5 bases and J by 4 bases, with 8 bases of the junction left unmatched. The CDR3 has 15 residues. In germline, CDR1 is MNHEY, CDR2 SMNVEV (reference sequence).

The rearrangement links TRBV24-1 to TRBJ1-4, with D perhaps matching TRBD1 (6 bases). Germline CDR1 KGHDR, CDR2 SFDVKD. V was cut by 2 bases and J by 1 base, with 16 bases left in between. The length of the CDR3 is 18 residues. The CDR3 nucleotides read TGTGCCACCAGTGATTCGACCTGGGGACACCAAACTAATGAAAAACTGTTTTTT. Translating it yields CATSDSTWGHQTNEKLFF.

Here the CDR3 reads CASSGLAGRETQYF. The CDR3 nucleotides are TGTGCCAGCAGCGGACTAGCGGGGAGAGAGACCCAGTACTTC. V gene TRBV7-2 combines with J gene TRBJ2-5; 12 bases fit TRBD2. V shed 5 bases, J shed 4 bases, and the junction held 2 bases outside the gene matches. The germline gives CDR1 SGHTA, CDR2 FQGNSA. The CDR3 spans 14 residues.

This sequence joins TRBV19 and TRBJ2-5; weak D call: TRBD1 (7 bases). CDR3 length equals 17 residues. The germline CDR1 and CDR2 sequences are LNHDA and SQIVND (reference sequence). Deletions cut 8 bases from V and 5 bases from J, with 27 bases between. CDR3 loop: CASRETNRGLFMETQYF. DNA of the CDR3: TGTGCCAGTCGTGAGACGAACAGGGGACTGTTCATGGAGACCCAGTACTTC.

A remark on this clone: Other nucleotide sequences in the sample specify the same CDR3. The chain couples TRBV12-3 or TRBV12-4 to TRBJ1-1; D not resolved. V was shortened by 3 bases and J by 5 bases, with 10 bases between the two germline ends. The CDR3 extends over 13 amino acids. The CDR3, as DNA: TGTGCCAGCAGTTTGAAGGGAGGGACTGAAGCTTTCTTT. Translation gives CASSLKGGTEAFF.

The chain is built from TRBV4-1 and TRBJ1-1; D is ambiguous. Germline V CDR1 and CDR2: MGHRA, YSYEKL. The CDR3 contains 12 residues. With 4 bases removed from V and 2 bases from J, the gap between germline ends came to 5 bases. For the CDR3, the DNA is TGCGCCAGCAGCCTGGGCAACACTGAAGCTTTCTTT. Encoded protein: CASSLGNTEAFF.